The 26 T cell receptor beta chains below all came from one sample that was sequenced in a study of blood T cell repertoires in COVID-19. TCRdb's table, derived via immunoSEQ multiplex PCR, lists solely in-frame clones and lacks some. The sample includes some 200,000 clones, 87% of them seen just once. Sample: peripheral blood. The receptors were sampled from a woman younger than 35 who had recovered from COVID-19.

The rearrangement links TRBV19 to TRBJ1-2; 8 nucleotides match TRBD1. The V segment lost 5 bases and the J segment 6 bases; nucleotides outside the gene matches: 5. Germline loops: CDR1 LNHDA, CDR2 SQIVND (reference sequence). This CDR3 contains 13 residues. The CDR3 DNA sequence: TGTGCCAGTAGTCTCCAGGGGGCTCATGGCTACACCTTC. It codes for CASSLQGAHGYTF.

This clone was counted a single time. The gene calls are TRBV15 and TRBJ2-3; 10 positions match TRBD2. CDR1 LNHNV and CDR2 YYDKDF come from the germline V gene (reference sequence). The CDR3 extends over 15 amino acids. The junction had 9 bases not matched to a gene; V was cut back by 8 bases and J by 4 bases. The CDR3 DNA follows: TGTGCCACCGGGAGCGGGAGGGCCCTCGCAGATACGCAGTATTTT. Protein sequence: CATGSGRALADTQYF. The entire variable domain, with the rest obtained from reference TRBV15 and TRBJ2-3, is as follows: DAMVIQNPRYQVTQFGKPVTLSCSQTLNHNVMYWYQQKSSQAPKLLFHYYDKDFNNEADTPDNFQSRRPNTSFCFLDIRSPGLGDTAMYLCATGSGRALADTQYFGPGTRLTVL.

Here the CDR3 DNA reads TGTGCCAGCAGGTTAGCGGGAGGCACAGATACGCAGTATTTT. Amino acids: CASRLAGGTDTQYF. The chain is built from TRBV2 and TRBJ2-3, with 9 nucleotides matching TRBD2. This CDR3 is 14 amino acids long. V lost 6 bases to trimming and J lost 1 base; unmatched junction nucleotides: 2. The germline V gene encodes CDR1 SNHLY and CDR2 FYNNEI.

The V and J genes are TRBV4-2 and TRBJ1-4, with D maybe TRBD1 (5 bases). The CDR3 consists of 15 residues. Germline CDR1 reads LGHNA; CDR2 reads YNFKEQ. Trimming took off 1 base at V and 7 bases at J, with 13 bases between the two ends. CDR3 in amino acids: CASSQAMGGFEKLFF. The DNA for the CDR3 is TGTGCCAGCAGCCAAGCGATGGGGGGGTTTGAAAAACTGTTTTTT.

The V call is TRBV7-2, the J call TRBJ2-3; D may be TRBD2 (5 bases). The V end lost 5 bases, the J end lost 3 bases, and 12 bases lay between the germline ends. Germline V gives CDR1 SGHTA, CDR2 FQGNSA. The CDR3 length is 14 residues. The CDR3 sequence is CASSVSSGTDTQYF. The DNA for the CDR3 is TGTGCCAGCAGCGTCTCCTCGGGGACAGATACGCAGTATTTT.

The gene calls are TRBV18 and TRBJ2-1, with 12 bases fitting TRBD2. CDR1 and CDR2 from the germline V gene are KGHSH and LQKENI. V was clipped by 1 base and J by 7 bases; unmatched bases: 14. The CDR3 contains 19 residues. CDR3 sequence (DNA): TGTGCCAGCTCACCACGGGCTAGCGGGAGGGCCGGATTTTCGAATGAGCAGTTCTTC. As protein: CASSPRASGRAGFSNEQFF.

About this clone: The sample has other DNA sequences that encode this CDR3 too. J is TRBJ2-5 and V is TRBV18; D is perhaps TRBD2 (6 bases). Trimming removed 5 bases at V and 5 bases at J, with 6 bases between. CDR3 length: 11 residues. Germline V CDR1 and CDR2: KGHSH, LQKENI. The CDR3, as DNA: TGTGCCAGCTCAGGGGGGGAGACCCAGTACTTC. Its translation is CASSGGETQYF. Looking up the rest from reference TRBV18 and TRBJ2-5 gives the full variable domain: NAGVMQNPRHLVRRRGQEARLRCSPMKGHSHVYWYRQLPEEGLKFMVYLQKENIIDESGMPKERFSAEFPKEGPSILRIQQVVRGDSAAYFCASSGGETQYFGPGTRLLVL.

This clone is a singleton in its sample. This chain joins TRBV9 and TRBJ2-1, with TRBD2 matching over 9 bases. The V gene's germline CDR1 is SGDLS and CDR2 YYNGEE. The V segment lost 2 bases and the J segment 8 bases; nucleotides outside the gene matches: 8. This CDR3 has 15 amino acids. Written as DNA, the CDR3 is TGTGCCAGCAGCGTGGGGGGACTAGCTTTCGATGAGCAGTTCTTC. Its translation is CASSVGGLAFDEQFF.

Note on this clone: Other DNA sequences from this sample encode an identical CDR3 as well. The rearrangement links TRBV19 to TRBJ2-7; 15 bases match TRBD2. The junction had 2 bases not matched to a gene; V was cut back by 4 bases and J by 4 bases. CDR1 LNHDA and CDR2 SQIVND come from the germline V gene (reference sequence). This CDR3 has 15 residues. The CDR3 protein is CASSRGLAGGYEQYF. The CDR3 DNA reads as TGTGCCAGTAGTAGGGGACTAGCGGGAGGTTACGAGCAGTACTTC.

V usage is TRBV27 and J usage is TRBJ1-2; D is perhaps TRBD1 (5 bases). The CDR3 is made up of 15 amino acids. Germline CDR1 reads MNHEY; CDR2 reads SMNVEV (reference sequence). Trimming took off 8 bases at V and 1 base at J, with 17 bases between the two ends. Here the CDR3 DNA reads TGTGCCAGCGGGGACGGGTCGGGGGGTAACTATGGCTACACCTTC. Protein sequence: CASGDGSGGNYGYTF.

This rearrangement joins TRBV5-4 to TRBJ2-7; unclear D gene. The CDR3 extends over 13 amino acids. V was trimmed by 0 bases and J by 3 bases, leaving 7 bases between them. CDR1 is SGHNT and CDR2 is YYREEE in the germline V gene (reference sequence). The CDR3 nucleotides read TGTGCCAGCAGCTTGGGCAGGAACTACGAGCAGTACTTC. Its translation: CASSLGRNYEQYF.

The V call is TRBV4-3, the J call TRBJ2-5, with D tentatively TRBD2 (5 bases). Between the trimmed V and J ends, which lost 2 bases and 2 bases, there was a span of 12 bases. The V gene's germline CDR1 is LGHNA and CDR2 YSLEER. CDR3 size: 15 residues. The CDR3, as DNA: TGCGCCAGCAGCCAAAGAGTACCGGGGCAAGAGACCCAGTACTTC. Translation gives CASSQRVPGQETQYF.

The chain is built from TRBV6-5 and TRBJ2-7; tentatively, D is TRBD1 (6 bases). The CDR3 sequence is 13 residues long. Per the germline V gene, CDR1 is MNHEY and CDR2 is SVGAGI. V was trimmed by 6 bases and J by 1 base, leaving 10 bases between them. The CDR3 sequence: CASSLGTSYEQYF. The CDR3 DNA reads TGTGCCAGCAGCTTGGGGACATCCTACGAGCAGTACTTC.

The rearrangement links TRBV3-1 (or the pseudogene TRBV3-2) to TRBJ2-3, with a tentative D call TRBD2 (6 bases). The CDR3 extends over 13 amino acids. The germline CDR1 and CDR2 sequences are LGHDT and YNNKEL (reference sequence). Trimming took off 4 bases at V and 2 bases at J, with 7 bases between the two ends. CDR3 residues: CASSRGLTDTQYF. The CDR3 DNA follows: TGTGCCAGCAGCCGGGGACTCACAGATACGCAGTATTTT.

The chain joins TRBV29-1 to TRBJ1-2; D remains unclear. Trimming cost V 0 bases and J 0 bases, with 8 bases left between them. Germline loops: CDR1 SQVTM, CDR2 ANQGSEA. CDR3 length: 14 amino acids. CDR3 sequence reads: CSVEDWPPNYGYTF. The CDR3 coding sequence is TGCAGCGTTGAAGACTGGCCCCCTAACTATGGCTACACCTTC.

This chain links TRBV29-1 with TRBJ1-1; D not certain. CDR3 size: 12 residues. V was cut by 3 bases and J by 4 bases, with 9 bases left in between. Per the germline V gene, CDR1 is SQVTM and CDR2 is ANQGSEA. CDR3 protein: CSVDPQFTEAFF. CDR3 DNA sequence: TGCAGCGTTGACCCCCAGTTCACTGAAGCTTTCTTT.

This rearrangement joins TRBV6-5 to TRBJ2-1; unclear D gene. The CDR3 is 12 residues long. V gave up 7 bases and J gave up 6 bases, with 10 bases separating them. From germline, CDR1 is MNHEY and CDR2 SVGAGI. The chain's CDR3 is CASTLGLNEQFF. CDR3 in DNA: TGTGCCAGCACCCTCGGTCTCAATGAGCAGTTCTTC.

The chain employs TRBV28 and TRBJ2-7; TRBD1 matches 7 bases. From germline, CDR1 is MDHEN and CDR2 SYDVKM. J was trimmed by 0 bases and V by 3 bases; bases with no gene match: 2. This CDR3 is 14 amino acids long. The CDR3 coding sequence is TGTGCCAGCAGTTTCGGACAGGACTCCTACGAGCAGTACTTC. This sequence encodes CASSFGQDSYEQYF.

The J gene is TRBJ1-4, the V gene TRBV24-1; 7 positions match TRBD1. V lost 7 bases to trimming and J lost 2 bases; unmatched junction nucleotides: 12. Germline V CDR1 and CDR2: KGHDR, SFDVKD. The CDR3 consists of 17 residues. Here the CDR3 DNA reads TGTGCCACCAGGACGAGACGGGACAGAATGACTAATGAAAAACTGTTTTTT. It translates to CATRTRRDRMTNEKLFF.

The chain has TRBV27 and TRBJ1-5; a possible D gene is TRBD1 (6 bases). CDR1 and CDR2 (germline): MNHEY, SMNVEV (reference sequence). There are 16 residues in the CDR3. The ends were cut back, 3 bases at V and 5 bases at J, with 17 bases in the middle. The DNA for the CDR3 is TGTGCCAGCAGTTTCTTGGACAGTCGCGGGCATCAGCCCCAGCATTTT. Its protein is CASSFLDSRGHQPQHF.

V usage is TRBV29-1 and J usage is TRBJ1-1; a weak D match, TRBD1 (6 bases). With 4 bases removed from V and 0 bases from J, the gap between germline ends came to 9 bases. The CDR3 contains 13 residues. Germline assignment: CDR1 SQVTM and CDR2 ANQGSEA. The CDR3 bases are TGCAGCGTTGCAGGGGACGTGAACACTGAAGCTTTCTTT. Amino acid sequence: CSVAGDVNTEAFF.

This CDR3 is CSVERGLAGDFYNEQFF. The CDR3, as DNA: TGCAGCGTTGAACGTGGACTAGCGGGAGATTTCTACAATGAGCAGTTCTTC. This sequence joins TRBV29-1 and TRBJ2-1; TRBD2 matches 13 bases. Germline loops: CDR1 SQVTM, CDR2 ANQGSEA. CDR3 length equals 17 residues. Unmatched junction bases numbered 7, after V lost 2 bases and J lost 3 bases.

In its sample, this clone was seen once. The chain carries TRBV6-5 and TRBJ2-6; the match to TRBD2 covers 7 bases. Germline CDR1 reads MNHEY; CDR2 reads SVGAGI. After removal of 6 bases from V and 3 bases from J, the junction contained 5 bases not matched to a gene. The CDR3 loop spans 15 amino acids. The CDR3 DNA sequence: TGTGCCAGCAGGCAAGCGGGATTTGGGGCCAACGTCCTGACTTTC. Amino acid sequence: CASRQAGFGANVLTF.

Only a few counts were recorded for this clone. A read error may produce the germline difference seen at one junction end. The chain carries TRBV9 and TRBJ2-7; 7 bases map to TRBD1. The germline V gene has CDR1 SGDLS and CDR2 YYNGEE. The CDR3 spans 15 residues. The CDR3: CASSVAGTESFEQYF. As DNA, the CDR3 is TGTGCCAGCAGCGTAGCCGGGACAGAATCCTTCGAGCAGTACTTC.

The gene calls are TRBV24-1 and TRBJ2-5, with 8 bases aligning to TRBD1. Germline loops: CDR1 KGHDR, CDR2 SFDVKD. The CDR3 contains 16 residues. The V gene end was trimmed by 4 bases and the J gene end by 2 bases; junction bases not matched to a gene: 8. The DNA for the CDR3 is TGTGCCACCAGTGACCCTAAGACAGGGGCTCAAGAGACCCAGTACTTC. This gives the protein CATSDPKTGAQETQYF.

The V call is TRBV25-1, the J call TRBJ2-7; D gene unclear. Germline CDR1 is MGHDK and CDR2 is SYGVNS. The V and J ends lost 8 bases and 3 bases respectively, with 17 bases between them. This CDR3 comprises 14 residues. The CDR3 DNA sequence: TGTGCCAGCGGAGACTCCGCCCGCCTCTACGAGCAGTACTTC. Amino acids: CASGDSARLYEQYF.